The T cell receptor beta chain described here comes from a study of T-cell reconstitution after alpha-beta-depleted transplantation in children. Unique molecular identifiers tagged the TCRbeta library. MiXCR, applied by TCRdb to the PCR reads, yields one record per CDR3 protein. Of about 300,000 distinct CDR3 sequences in the sample, over 9% are singletons; the top ten hold 7% to 9.5%. As concerns this clonotype: A much larger clone lies a single base off, so this may be a read error.

Germline V gene lookup returns CDR1 ENHRY and CDR2 SYGVKD. The CDR3 has 15 amino acids. This sequence was found in a boy under three years old with acute myeloid leukemia, due to receive a stem cell transplant. The rearrangement links TRBV10-3 to TRBJ1-5; perhaps TRBD2 as D (5 bases). The DNA end lines up better with TRBJ2-3; the J call may be wrong. The specimen was PBMCs, collected before TCRalphabeta/CD19-depleted stem cell transplant. CDR3 residues: CAISESMAGDQPQYF. The CDR3 region has the DNA TGTGCCATCAGTGAGTCGATGGCCGGGGATCAGCCCCAGTATTTT.